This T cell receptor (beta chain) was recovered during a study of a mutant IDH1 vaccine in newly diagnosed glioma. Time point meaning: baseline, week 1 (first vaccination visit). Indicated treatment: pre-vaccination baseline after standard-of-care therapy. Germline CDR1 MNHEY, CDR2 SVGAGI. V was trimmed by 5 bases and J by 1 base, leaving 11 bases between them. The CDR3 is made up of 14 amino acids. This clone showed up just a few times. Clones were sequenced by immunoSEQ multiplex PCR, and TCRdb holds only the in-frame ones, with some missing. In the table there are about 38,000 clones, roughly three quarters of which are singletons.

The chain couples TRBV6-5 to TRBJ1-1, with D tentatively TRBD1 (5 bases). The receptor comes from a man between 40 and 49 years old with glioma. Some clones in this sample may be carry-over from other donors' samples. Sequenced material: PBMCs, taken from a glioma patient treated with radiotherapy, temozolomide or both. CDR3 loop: CASSAHQGNTEAFF. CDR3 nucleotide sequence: TGTGCCAGCAGTGCACATCAGGGGAACACTGAAGCTTTCTTT.